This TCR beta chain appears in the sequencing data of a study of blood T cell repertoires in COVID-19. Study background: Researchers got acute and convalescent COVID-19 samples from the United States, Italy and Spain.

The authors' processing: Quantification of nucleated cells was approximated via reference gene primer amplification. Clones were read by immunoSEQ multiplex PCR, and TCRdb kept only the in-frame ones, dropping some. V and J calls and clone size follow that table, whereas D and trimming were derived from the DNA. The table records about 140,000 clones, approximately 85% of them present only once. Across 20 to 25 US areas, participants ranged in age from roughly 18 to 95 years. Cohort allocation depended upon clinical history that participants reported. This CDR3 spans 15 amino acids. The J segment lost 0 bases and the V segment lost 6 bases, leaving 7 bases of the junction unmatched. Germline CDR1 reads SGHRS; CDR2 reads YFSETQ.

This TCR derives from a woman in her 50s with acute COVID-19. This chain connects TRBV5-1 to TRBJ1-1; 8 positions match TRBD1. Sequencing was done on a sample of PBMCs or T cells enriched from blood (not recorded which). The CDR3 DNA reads TGCGCCAGCACACAGGGGGTCTCGGTGAACACTGAAGCTTTCTTT. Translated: CASTQGVSVNTEAFF.